The 18 T cell receptor beta chains below were found in one sample sequenced in a study of blood T cell repertoires in COVID-19. Assay: immunoSEQ multiplex PCR; the TCRdb copy retains only in-frame clones and omits some. The table lists about 110,000 clones, roughly two thirds of them singletons. Sequencing was performed on peripheral blood. These receptors were collected from a human donor with acute or convalescent COVID-19. The donor label of this sample is uncertain.

The chain combines TRBV12-3 or TRBV12-4 with TRBJ1-2, with a possible D match to TRBD1 (6 bases). V shed 6 bases and J shed 3 bases, with 11 bases lying between them. CDR3 length: 13 amino acids. The CDR3 loop is CASRSAGDYGYTF. CDR3 DNA: TGTGCCAGCAGGTCAGCAGGGGACTATGGCTACACCTTC.

V usage is TRBV9 and J usage is TRBJ2-3, with D maybe TRBD2 (6 bases). CDR3 length equals 16 residues. Trimming removed 0 bases at V and 3 bases at J, with 14 bases between. CDR1 SGDLS and CDR2 YYNGEE come from the germline V gene. This CDR3 reads CASSVVDGGLTDTQYF. The CDR3 bases are TGTGCCAGCAGCGTAGTTGACGGGGGTTTGACAGATACGCAGTATTTT.

J is TRBJ1-2 and V is TRBV9; 7 nucleotides agree with TRBD1. V lost 3 bases to trimming and J lost 5 bases; unmatched junction nucleotides: 1. The CDR3 runs to 12 residues. The germline CDR1 and CDR2 sequences are SGDLS and YYNGEE. CDR3 DNA sequence: TGTGCCAGCAGCGACAGGGGTTATGGCTACACCTTC. This encodes CASSDRGYGYTF.

The rearrangement uses TRBV5-1 and TRBJ2-1; 12 bases fit TRBD2. CDR1 and CDR2 from the germline V gene are SGHRS and YFSETQ. The CDR3 spans 15 residues. V shed 4 bases and J 8 bases; nucleotides not matched to a gene: 7. The CDR3 nucleotides read TGCGCCAGCAGCCAGACTAGCGGGGGTCCCTATGAGCAGTTCTTC. This codes for CASSQTSGGPYEQFF. The full variable domain, with the rest looked up from reference TRBV5-1 and TRBJ2-1, is KAGVTQTPRYLIKTRGQQVTLSCSPISGHRSVSWYQQTPGQGLQFLFEYFSETQRNKGNFPGRFSGRQFSNSRSEMNVSTLELGDSALYLCASSQTSGGPYEQFFGPGTRLTVL.

The rearrangement joins TRBV6-6 to TRBJ1-2, with a possible D match to TRBD1 (6 bases). The V end lost 6 bases, the J end lost 0 bases, and 11 bases lay between the germline ends. Germline CDR1 and CDR2: MNHNY and SVGAGI (reference sequence). The CDR3 loop spans 14 amino acids. CDR3 sequence: CASSRTEPNYGYTF. The CDR3 nucleotides are TGTGCCAGCAGCCGGACAGAACCTAACTATGGCTACACCTTC.

J is TRBJ2-4 and V is TRBV2, with no clear D. The CDR3 length is 16 residues. The germline V gene has CDR1 SNHLY and CDR2 FYNNEI. Trimming shortened V by 3 bases and J by 0 bases, and 12 bases separated the two germline ends. In DNA, the CDR3 is TGTGCCAGCAGTGACCGAGGCAGTCTAGCCAAAAACATTCAGTACTTC. This encodes CASSDRGSLAKNIQYF.

V and J are TRBV9 and TRBJ2-5; TRBD2 aligns across 8 bases. J was trimmed by 6 bases and V by 4 bases; bases with no gene match: 8. This CDR3 has 14 residues. The germline V gene has CDR1 SGDLS and CDR2 YYNGEE. DNA for the CDR3: TGTGCCAGCAGCCGGGACGGGGGGGCTCAGACCCAGTACTTC. It yields the protein CASSRDGGAQTQYF.

The chain links TRBV11-2 to TRBJ1-2; possibly TRBD1 for D (5 bases). CDR3 size: 14 residues. Germline V CDR1 and CDR2: SGHAT, FQNNGV. The V end lost 2 bases, the J end lost 3 bases, and 10 bases lay between the germline ends. CDR3 sequence reads: CASSLTGRDYGYTF. The CDR3 nucleotides read TGTGCCAGCAGCTTAACAGGAAGGGACTATGGCTACACCTTC. The whole variable domain, filled in from reference TRBV11-2 and TRBJ1-2, reads EAGVAQSPRYKIIEKRQSVAFWCNPISGHATLYWYQQILGQGPKLLIQFQNNGVVDDSQLPKDRFSAERLKGVDSTLKIQPAKLEDSAVYLCASSLTGRDYGYTFGSGTRLTVV.

The CDR3, as DNA: TGTGCCAGCAGTGACGGGAGAAGCAAAAAACTGTTTTTT. Translated: CASSDGRSKKLFF. The chain joins TRBV6-4 to TRBJ1-4; D uncertain. Germline V CDR1 and CDR2: MRHNA, SNTAGT. Trimming took 2 bases from V and 9 from J, leaving 10 bases between them. The CDR3 is 13 residues long.

V usage is TRBV19 and J usage is TRBJ1-6; unclear D gene. Germline CDR1 LNHDA, CDR2 SQIVND (reference sequence). The CDR3 totals 12 residues. Trimming took 7 bases from V and 10 from J, leaving 11 bases between them. The CDR3 loop reads CASTKIGSPLHF. CDR3 DNA sequence: TGTGCCAGTACCAAAATCGGGTCACCCCTCCACTTT. The whole variable domain, filled in from reference TRBV19 and TRBJ1-6, reads DGGITQSPKYLFRKEGQNVTLSCEQNLNHDAMYWYRQDPGQGLRLIYYSQIVNDFQKGDIAEGYSVSREKKESFPLTVTSAQKNPTAFYLCASTKIGSPLHFGNGTRLTVT.

V is TRBV7-9 and J is TRBJ1-6; D gene unclear. Germline V gene sequence: CDR1 SEHNR, CDR2 FQNEAQ (reference sequence). Trimming pared 4 bases from V and 6 bases from J, leaving 13 bases between. The CDR3 is 15 residues long. The CDR3 reads CASSSVWALNSPLHF. CDR3 nucleotides: TGTGCCAGCAGCTCCGTATGGGCGCTTAATTCACCCCTCCACTTT.

The rearrangement joins TRBV30 to TRBJ1-1; D may be TRBD1 (5 bases). This CDR3 has 13 residues. V lost 4 bases and J 7 bases, leaving 16 bases between the germline ends. Germline V lookup: CDR1 GTSNPN, CDR2 SVGIG (reference sequence). CDR3 sequence: CAWNRKGLGEAFF. The CDR3 region has the DNA TGTGCCTGGAACCGCAAGGGGCTGGGTGAAGCTTTCTTT. Supplemented by reference TRBV30 and TRBJ1-1, the full variable domain reads SQTIHQWPATLVQPVGSPLSLECTVEGTSNPNLYWYRQAAGRGLQLLFYSVGIGQISSEVPQNLSASRPQDRQFILSSKKLLLSDSGFYLCAWNRKGLGEAFFGQGTRLTVV.

This clone was counted between two and nine times. This rearrangement joins TRBV5-1 to TRBJ1-3, with 12 bases fitting TRBD1. V was clipped by 5 bases and J by 2 bases; unmatched bases: 14. Germline V gene sequence: CDR1 SGHRS, CDR2 YFSETQ. The CDR3 has 19 residues. The CDR3 sequence is CASSYYPGTGGNTGNTIYF. The CDR3 region has the DNA TGCGCCAGCAGTTATTATCCCGGGACAGGGGGCAATACTGGAAACACCATATATTTT. The variable domain in full, with the rest retrieved from reference TRBV5-1 and TRBJ1-3, is KAGVTQTPRYLIKTRGQQVTLSCSPISGHRSVSWYQQTPGQGLQFLFEYFSETQRNKGNFPGRFSGRQFSNSRSEMNVSTLELGDSALYLCASSYYPGTGGNTGNTIYFGEGSWLTVV.

The rearrangement joins TRBV6-5 to TRBJ2-7, with TRBD1 identical over 10 bases. The CDR3 covers 14 residues. V dropped 8 bases and J dropped 5; count of bases not matched to a gene: 9. Germline values: CDR1 MNHEY, CDR2 SVGAGI. The CDR3 DNA reads TGTGCCAGCTGCTGGACAGGGGGTTATGACGAGCAGTACTTC. As protein: CASCWTGGYDEQYF.

The chain has TRBV4-1 and TRBJ1-2; 10 nucleotides match TRBD1. The CDR3 spans 16 residues. CDR1 is MGHRA and CDR2 is YSYEKL in the germline V gene. Trimming cost V 4 bases and J 2 bases; bases outside gene matches: 7. CDR3 loop: CASSLMPGQGNYGYTF. The DNA of the CDR3 is TGCGCCAGCAGCCTCATGCCGGGACAGGGGAACTATGGCTACACCTTC.

V gene TRBV18 combines with J gene TRBJ2-7; TRBD1 aligns across 7 bases. Germline lookup yields CDR1 KGHSH and CDR2 LQKENI. V lost 3 bases to trimming and J lost 7 bases; unmatched junction nucleotides: 9. CDR3 length: 14 residues. The CDR3: CASSPDRAQGEQYF. CDR3 nucleotide sequence: TGTGCCAGCTCACCCGACAGGGCCCAGGGGGAGCAGTACTTC. Looking up the rest from reference TRBV18 and TRBJ2-7 gives the full variable domain: NAGVMQNPRHLVRRRGQEARLRCSPMKGHSHVYWYRQLPEEGLKFMVYLQKENIIDESGMPKERFSAEFPKEGPSILRIQQVVRGDSAAYFCASSPDRAQGEQYFGPGTRLTVT.

The chain employs TRBV5-1 and TRBJ2-5, with a tentative D call TRBD2 (7 bases). V was shortened by 3 bases and J by 5 bases, with 20 bases between the two germline ends. The germline V gene encodes CDR1 SGHRS and CDR2 YFSETQ. The CDR3 runs to 16 residues. Here the CDR3 reads CASSWVGGGAYETQYF. The CDR3 DNA reads as TGCGCCAGCAGCTGGGTAGGAGGGGGGGCCTATGAGACCCAGTACTTC.

The genes are TRBV7-9 and TRBJ1-1, with TRBD1 as a possible D gene (6 bases). V lost 5 bases to trimming and J lost 4 bases, with 11 bases between them. The CDR3 spans 13 residues. Germline loops: CDR1 SEHNR, CDR2 FQNEAQ (reference sequence). The CDR3 sequence is CASSKTGSTEAFF. The CDR3, as DNA: TGTGCCAGCAGCAAAACAGGGAGCACTGAAGCTTTCTTT.